This T cell receptor beta chain was retrieved from a study of a mutant IDH1 vaccine in newly diagnosed glioma (dated by TCRdb to the early 2020s). Regarding the complete study: Patients were given eight vaccinations, in weeks 1, 3, 5, 7, 11, 15, 19 and 23, which matched visits V03 through V10. Vaccination was initiated 4-6 weeks after radiotherapy alone, or concurrently with temozolomide cycles in the chemotherapy-containing groups. For exploratory analyses, fewer than 30 treated patients had longitudinal TCRB deep sequencing done wherever samples were available. Of the 30 or so patients who were treated, around 62% were male and roughly 38% were female, and the mean age was roughly 40 years. Peripheral blood was drawn at six visits: V03 (baseline), V05, V07, V10, V12 and V13. Prior to enrollment, patients had been given standard therapy consisting of radiotherapy alone, temozolomide alone, or radiochemotherapy with temozolomide, with the combination given to most patients. Study-wide findings and limitations: Pseudoprogression appeared unrelated to alterations in the top peripheral T cell clonotypes detected by TCRB sequencing. The authors stated that sample limitations prevented analyses of patient blood samples from being reproduced. Immune responses induced by the vaccine were seen in over 80% of patients across multiple MHC alleles. PBMC samples for TCRB deep sequencing were selected based on availability.

Notes on this clone: Its antigen target is currently unknown. No base qualities exist here, and no much larger clone lies one base off it.

The receptor library was made with the immunoSEQ multiplex PCR assay. The hsTCRB Kit was used according to the manufacturer's protocol to amplify rearranged TCR beta chain sequences. An Illumina MiSeq was used to sequence the TCRB libraries. Concerning the study's data processing: Demultiplexing, trimming and gene mapping were performed with the kit vendor's proprietary platform. The source is immuneACCESS, and TCRdb retained only in-frame sequences with V and J called. Part of the clones is not carried over; for the studies checked, unresolved V genes explain less than half of this, and the remainder is unexplained. V, J and clone size are taken as reported in that table, and D and trimming were inferred from the DNA itself. The sample table holds about 60,000 clones, of which 80% to 90% were seen once. Approximately 7.4% of the sample lies in the top ten. Based on the germline V gene (reference sequence), the CDR1 and CDR2 sequences are MNHEY and SMNVEV. The CDR3 has 13 amino acids, counting the end cysteine and phenylalanine. The only DNA kept is the CDR3, 39 bases in frame from the first base. V is shortened by 5 bases, J by 11 bases, and the region joining them spans 15 bases.

The time point tag for this specimen amounts to: week 5, during vaccination. Every vaccine dose consisted of 300 ug of a 20-mer mutant IDH1 peptide in Montanide, administered subcutaneously together with topical imiquimod. Newly diagnosed WHO grade 3 or 4 IDH1-mutant astrocytomas showing loss of nuclear ATRX were present in the donors. The samples were drawn from NOA16, a multicentre, single-arm, open-label phase I trial in Germany that tested a mutant IDH1 peptide vaccine in humans for the first time. The DNeasy Blood and Tissue Kit was used to extract genomic DNA from EDTA blood for TCRB sequencing.

This receptor chain uses TRBV27 and TRBJ1-4, and TRBD1 may be the D gene, going by 5 matching bases. Material: PBMCs, obtained from a glioma patient whose treatment included an IDH1 peptide vaccine. The sequence was collected from a woman in her fifties or sixties with glioma. The CDR3 region reads CASSNAGLGKLFF. The sequenced DNA: TGTGCCAGCAGTAATGCGGGACTTGGGAAACTGTTTTTT.